These T cell receptor beta chains were read from a single sample in a study of shared clonotypes between healthy human individuals. The data were produced by immunoSEQ multiplex PCR, yet TCRdb's version contains in-frame clones alone and is incomplete. The sample carries about 2.5 million clones, less than 95% recorded once. The sequenced sample consisted of naive CD4+ T cells from PBMCs. Source of these receptors: a man younger than 30 in good health. Some clones in this sample may be carry-over from other donors' samples. The CDR3 runs from the conserved cysteine through the conserved F or W. Fields, in order: V gene, clone size, D gene, J gene, CDR3 DNA, CDR3 protein. D genes are given only for firm matches. Only part of the rows carry a size: once, few, many, or a class if the clone is expanded.

V: TRBV6-1; size: .; D: TRBD1; J: TRBJ1-4; DNA: TGTGCCAGCAGTGAAGGGGCAGGGGGGAGAGAAAAACTGTTTTTT; CDR3: CASSEGAGGREKLFF
V: TRBV4-3; size: .; D: TRBD2; J: TRBJ2-7; DNA: TGCGCCAGCAGCCTCTTGGGGCTAGCGGGAAGCGAGCAGTACTTC; CDR3: CASSLLGLAGSEQYF
V: TRBV7-8; size: .; D: TRBD2; J: TRBJ2-4; DNA: TGTGCCAGCAGCTTAGACAGCGGGAGCGCCCCCTCCAAAAACATTCAGTACTTC; CDR3: CASSLDSGSAPSKNIQYF
V: TRBV7-9; size: .; D: .; J: TRBJ1-1; DNA: TGTGCCAGCAGCTTAGCGCGAGTAGGGGTTGGGGGCGCTGAAGCTTTCTTT; CDR3: CASSLARVGVGGAEAFF
V: TRBV5-6; size: .; D: TRBD1; J: TRBJ1-2; DNA: TGTGCCAGCAGCAAGGACAGGATCTATGGCTACACCTTC; CDR3: CASSKDRIYGYTF
V: TRBV7-8; size: .; D: TRBD2; J: TRBJ2-1; DNA: TGTGCCAGCAGCTTAGGCAGGACTAGCGGAACGTACAATGAGCAGTTCTTC; CDR3: CASSLGRTSGTYNEQFF
V: TRBV4-1; size: .; D: .; J: TRBJ1-3; DNA: TGCGCCAGCAGCAAGGACGGGGTAATCTCTGGAAACACCATATATTTT; CDR3: CASSKDGVISGNTIYF
V: TRBV9; size: few; D: .; J: TRBJ1-5; DNA: TGTGCCAGCAGCTACGGCCGGGACAGCAATCAGCCCCAGCATTTT; CDR3: CASSYGRDSNQPQHF
V: TRBV28; size: .; D: .; J: TRBJ2-7; DNA: TGTGCCAGCAGTTTTCGTGGTTCCGTGGAGCAGTACTTC; CDR3: CASSFRGSVEQYF
V: TRBV7-8; size: .; D: TRBD1; J: TRBJ1-5; DNA: TGTGCCAGCAGCTTTGACAGGGGAGGACAGCCCCAGCATTTT; CDR3: CASSFDRGGQPQHF
V: TRBV25-1; size: .; D: .; J: TRBJ1-1; DNA: TGTGCCAGCAGTGAGTCGGGGCCGAACACTGAAGCTTTCTTT; CDR3: CASSESGPNTEAFF
V: TRBV7-3; size: .; D: TRBD2; J: TRBJ2-3; DNA: TGTGCCAGCAGCCTCTCGGGTAGCGGGATTGGCACAGATACGCAGTATTTT; CDR3: CASSLSGSGIGTDTQYF
V: TRBV23-1; size: .; D: TRBD1; J: TRBJ2-7; DNA: TGCGCCAGCAGTCGACAGGGCTACGAGCAGTACTTC; CDR3: CASSRQGYEQYF
V: TRBV10-3; size: .; D: .; J: TRBJ1-1; DNA: TGTGCCATACAAGGAAGCGGCACGACTGAAGCTTTCTTT; CDR3: CAIQGSGTTEAFF
V: TRBV29-1; size: .; D: .; J: TRBJ2-3; DNA: TGCAGCGTTGGGTTTGGACAAACAGATACGCAGTATTTT; CDR3: CSVGFGQTDTQYF
V: TRBV19; size: .; D: TRBD2; J: TRBJ2-7; DNA: TGTGCCACCGGGACCGAGCAGGGACTAGCGGGTTACTACGAGCAGTACTTC; CDR3: CATGTEQGLAGYYEQYF
V: TRBV29-1; size: .; D: .; J: TRBJ1-2; DNA: TGCAGCGTTGAAGGACAATGGGGCTACACCTTC; CDR3: CSVEGQWGYTF
V: TRBV18; size: .; D: .; J: TRBJ1-4; DNA: TGTGCCAGCTCACCAGGGGTTGGGGAAAAACTGTTTTTT; CDR3: CASSPGVGEKLFF
V: TRBV18; size: .; D: .; J: TRBJ2-1; DNA: TGTGCCAGCTCACCACCTATATTTACCGAAGATTACAATGAGCAGTTCTTC; CDR3: CASSPPIFTEDYNEQFF
V: TRBV5-1; size: .; D: TRBD1; J: TRBJ2-5; DNA: TGCGCCAGCAGCGAAGGGACAGGCCAAGAGACCCAGTACTTC; CDR3: CASSEGTGQETQYF
V: TRBV5-1; size: .; D: .; J: TRBJ2-5; DNA: TGCGCCAGCAGCGGAAAAGAGACCCAGTACTTC; CDR3: CASSGKETQYF
V: TRBV7-9; size: .; D: .; J: TRBJ1-1; DNA: TGTGCCAGCAGCTTATCATATCTAAACACTGAAGCTTTCTTT; CDR3: CASSLSYLNTEAFF
V: TRBV6-1; size: .; D: .; J: TRBJ1-5; DNA: TGTGCCAGCAGTGGGGTTCGGGGCGGCAATCAGCCCCAGCATTTT; CDR3: CASSGVRGGNQPQHF
V: TRBV30; size: .; D: .; J: TRBJ1-6; DNA: TGTGCCTGGAGGACGGAACGGACACTTAATAATTCACCCCTCCACTTT; CDR3: CAWRTERTLNNSPLHF
V: TRBV10-1; size: .; D: .; J: TRBJ2-7; DNA: TGCGCCAGCAGGCAGACCTACGAGCAGTACTTC; CDR3: CASRQTYEQYF
V: TRBV5-1; size: .; D: TRBD1; J: TRBJ2-1; DNA: TGCGCCAGCAGCGGGACAGGGTGGGAGGATGAGCAGTTCTTC; CDR3: CASSGTGWEDEQFF
V: TRBV9; size: .; D: TRBD1; J: TRBJ1-5; DNA: TGTGCCAGCAGGTCCCGGACAGGGGGCAGGAGCAATCAGCCCCAGCATTTT; CDR3: CASRSRTGGRSNQPQHF
V: TRBV5-1; size: once; D: TRBD2; J: TRBJ2-7; DNA: TGCGCCAGCAGCTCCGGGACTAGCGGGAGTTCCGAGCAGTACTTC; CDR3: CASSSGTSGSSEQYF
V: TRBV19; size: few; D: .; J: TRBJ1-5; DNA: TGTGCCAGTAGTATGATAGGTTTAAATCAGCCCCAGCATTTT; CDR3: CASSMIGLNQPQHF
V: TRBV5-1; size: .; D: TRBD1; J: TRBJ1-4; DNA: TGCGCCAGCAGCCCCGGACAGGGAAACGAAAAACTGTTTTTT; CDR3: CASSPGQGNEKLFF
V: TRBV30; size: .; D: .; J: TRBJ1-1; DNA: TGTGCCTGGAGTGAGTTGTGGGGCACTGAAGCTTTCTTT; CDR3: CAWSELWGTEAFF
V: TRBV6-8; size: .; D: TRBD1; J: TRBJ1-5; DNA: TGTGGGGGGACAGGGTATAGCAATCAGCCCCAGCATTTT; CDR3: CGGTGYSNQPQHF
V: TRBV6-5; size: .; D: .; J: TRBJ2-3; DNA: TGTGCCAGCGGTGATAGAGGAACGCAGTATTTT; CDR3: CASGDRGTQYF
V: TRBV9; size: .; D: TRBD2; J: TRBJ2-7; DNA: TGTGCCAGCAGCGTATCGGCTAGCGGCCCCTACGAGCAGTACTTC; CDR3: CASSVSASGPYEQYF
V: TRBV28; size: .; D: .; J: TRBJ2-3; DNA: TGTGCCAGCAGTTTACGGAGCCGTGGGGGAGATACGCAGTATTTT; CDR3: CASSLRSRGGDTQYF
V: TRBV9; size: .; D: .; J: TRBJ1-3; DNA: TGTGCCAGCAGCAAAACGGACAGCTCTGGAAACACCATATATTTT; CDR3: CASSKTDSSGNTIYF
V: TRBV10-1; size: .; D: .; J: TRBJ2-7; DNA: TGCGCCAGCAGCCCCGGGGGTACCTACGAGCAGTACTTC; CDR3: CASSPGGTYEQYF
V: TRBV9; size: .; D: .; J: TRBJ2-2; DNA: TGTGCCAGCAGCCTAGGAGGAATCACCGGGGAGCTGTTTTTT; CDR3: CASSLGGITGELFF
V: TRBV19; size: .; D: TRBD2; J: TRBJ2-3; DNA: TGTGCCAGTAGTATGCAGTGGACTAGCGGGAGTCCAGATACGCAGTATTTT; CDR3: CASSMQWTSGSPDTQYF
V: TRBV6-5; size: .; D: TRBD1; J: TRBJ1-2; DNA: TGTGCCAGCAGTTATACGGGACAGGGGAACTATGGCTACACCTTC; CDR3: CASSYTGQGNYGYTF
V: TRBV7-3; size: .; D: .; J: TRBJ2-1; DNA: TGTGCCAGCAGCGGACTACTGAGCTCCTACAATGAGCAGTTCTTC; CDR3: CASSGLLSSYNEQFF
V: TRBV6-5; size: few; D: .; J: TRBJ1-1; DNA: TGTGCCAGCAGTTCCCCCGGGTACGAAGCTTTCTTT; CDR3: CASSSPGYEAFF
V: TRBV11-2; size: .; D: TRBD2; J: TRBJ2-3; DNA: TGTGCCAGCAGCGCCCGACTAGCGGGGGCCACAGATACGCAGTATTTT; CDR3: CASSARLAGATDTQYF
V: TRBV5-1; size: .; D: .; J: TRBJ2-2; DNA: TGCGCCAGCAGCCCCGACAGAACTACCGGGGAGCTGTTTTTT; CDR3: CASSPDRTTGELFF
V: TRBV7-7; size: .; D: .; J: TRBJ2-1; DNA: TGTGCCAGCAGCTTAGATCCTGACTCCTACAATGAGCAGTTCTTC; CDR3: CASSLDPDSYNEQFF
V: TRBV6-5; size: .; D: TRBD1; J: TRBJ1-2; DNA: TGTGCCAGCAGGCAGGGGGGCGACGGCTACACCTTC; CDR3: CASRQGGDGYTF
V: TRBV27; size: .; D: .; J: TRBJ2-3; DNA: TGTGCCACCAAACGGGGTAGGGGCACAGATACGCAGTATTTT; CDR3: CATKRGRGTDTQYF
V: TRBV5-4; size: .; D: .; J: TRBJ2-5; DNA: TGTGCCAGCAAAGGTGCGACCCAAGAGACCCAGTACTTC; CDR3: CASKGATQETQYF
V: TRBV15; size: .; D: .; J: TRBJ2-7; DNA: TGTGCCACCAGCAGAGTGACCAACGTGTGGGGCGAGCAGTACTTC; CDR3: CATSRVTNVWGEQYF
V: TRBV5-4; size: .; D: .; J: TRBJ1-1; DNA: TGTGCCAGCAGCTTGGGGGGTTCGGGCACTGAAGCTTTCTTT; CDR3: CASSLGGSGTEAFF
V: TRBV15; size: .; D: TRBD2; J: TRBJ2-1; DNA: TGTGCCACCAGCAGAGAAAATCTAGCGGGAGCCAATGAGCAGTTCTTC; CDR3: CATSRENLAGANEQFF